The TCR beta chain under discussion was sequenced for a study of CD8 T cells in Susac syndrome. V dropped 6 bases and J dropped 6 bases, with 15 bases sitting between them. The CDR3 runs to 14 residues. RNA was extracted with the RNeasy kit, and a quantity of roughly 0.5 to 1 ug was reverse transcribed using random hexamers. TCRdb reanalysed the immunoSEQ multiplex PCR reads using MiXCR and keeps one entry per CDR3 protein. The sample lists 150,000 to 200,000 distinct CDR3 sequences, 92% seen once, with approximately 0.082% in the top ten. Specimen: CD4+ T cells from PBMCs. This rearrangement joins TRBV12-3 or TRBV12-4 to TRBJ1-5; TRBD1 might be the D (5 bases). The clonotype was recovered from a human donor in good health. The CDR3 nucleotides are TGTGCCAGCAGCCTTGTAGGGGCGGTTCAGCCCCAGCATTTT. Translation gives CASSLVGAVQPQHF.